This TCR beta chain originates from a study of OX40 agonist ivuxolimab in advanced cancers. Study conclusions and caveats: Among the lowest peripheral clonal expansion occurred in 0.1-3.0 mg/kg partial responders. CD4+ T cells averaged fewer expanded clones than CD8+ T cells.

In its sample, this clone was seen a few times. Its target is not known. Assay: immunoSEQ multiplex PCR; the TCRdb copy retains only in-frame clones and omits some. The sample has 70,000 or so clones; 80% to 95% are singletons. Baseline, cycle 4 day 1, and cycle 7 day 1 were the blood sampling points. V was trimmed by 4 bases and J by 0 bases, leaving 13 bases between them. CDR1 and CDR2 from the germline V gene are SGDLS and YYNGEE. The CDR3 has 15 residues. This sequence joins TRBV9 and TRBJ1-2; D is ambiguous. This TCR was recovered from an adult with an advanced solid tumor such as melanoma, head and neck, liver or kidney cancer. The source material was CD4+ or CD8+ T cells sorted from blood, sampled in a trial of the OX40 agonist ivuxolimab. CDR3 sequence (DNA): TGTGCCAGCAGCCTTCAGGACCGGGCTAACTATGGCTACACCTTC. Protein: CASSLQDRANYGYTF.